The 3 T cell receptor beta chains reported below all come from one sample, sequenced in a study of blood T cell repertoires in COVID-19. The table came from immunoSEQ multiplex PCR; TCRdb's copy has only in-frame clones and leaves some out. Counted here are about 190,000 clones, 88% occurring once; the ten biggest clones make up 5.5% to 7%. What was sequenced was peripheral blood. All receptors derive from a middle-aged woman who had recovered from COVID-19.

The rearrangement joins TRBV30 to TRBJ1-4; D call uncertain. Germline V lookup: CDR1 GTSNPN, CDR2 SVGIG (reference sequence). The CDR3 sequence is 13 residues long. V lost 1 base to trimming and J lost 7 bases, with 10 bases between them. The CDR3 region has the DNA TGTGCCTGGAGTGGGCTGGCCCCTGAAAAACTGTTTTTT. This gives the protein CAWSGLAPEKLFF.

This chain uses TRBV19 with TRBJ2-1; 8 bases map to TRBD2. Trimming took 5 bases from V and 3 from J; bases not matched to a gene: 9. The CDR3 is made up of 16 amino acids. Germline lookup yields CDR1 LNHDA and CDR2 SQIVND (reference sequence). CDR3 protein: CASSAGAGVGYNEQFF. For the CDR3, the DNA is TGTGCCAGTAGTGCCGGAGCGGGAGTTGGCTACAATGAGCAGTTCTTC.

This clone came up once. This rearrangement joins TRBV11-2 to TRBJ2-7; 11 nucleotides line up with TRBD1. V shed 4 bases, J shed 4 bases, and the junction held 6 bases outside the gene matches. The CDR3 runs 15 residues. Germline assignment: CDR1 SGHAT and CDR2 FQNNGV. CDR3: CASSYGQGAGYEQYF. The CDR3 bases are TGTGCCAGCAGCTATGGACAGGGGGCTGGGTACGAGCAGTACTTC.